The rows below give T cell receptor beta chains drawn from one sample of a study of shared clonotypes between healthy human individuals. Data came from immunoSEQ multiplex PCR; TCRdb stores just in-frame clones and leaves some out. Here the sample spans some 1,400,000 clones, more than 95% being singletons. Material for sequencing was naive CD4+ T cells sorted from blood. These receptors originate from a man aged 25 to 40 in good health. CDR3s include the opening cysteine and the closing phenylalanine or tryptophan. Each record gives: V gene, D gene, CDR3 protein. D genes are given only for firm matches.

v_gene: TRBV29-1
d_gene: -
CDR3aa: CSVEGATAGETQYF

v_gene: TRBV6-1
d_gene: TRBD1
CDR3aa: CASSERSGGAGSNEKLFF

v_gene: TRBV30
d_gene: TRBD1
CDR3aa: CAWSPGQHKIAQETQYF

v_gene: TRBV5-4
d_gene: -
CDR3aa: CASSSRSTGSNQPQHF

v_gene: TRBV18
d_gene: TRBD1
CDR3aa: CASSPPRQGAWEQYF

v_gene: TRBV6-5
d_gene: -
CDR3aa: CASSPVVSGNTIYF

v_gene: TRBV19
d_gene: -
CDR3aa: CASKDGVGNQPQHF

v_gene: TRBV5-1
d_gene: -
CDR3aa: CASSLEVGYTDTQYF

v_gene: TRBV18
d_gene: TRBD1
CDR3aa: CASSPTGNDEQYF

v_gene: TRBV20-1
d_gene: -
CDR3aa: CSANRVEAYF

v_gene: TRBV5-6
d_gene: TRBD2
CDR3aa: CASSSRLAGNTDTQYF

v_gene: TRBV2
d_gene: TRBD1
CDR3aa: CASSKDRAGANVLTF

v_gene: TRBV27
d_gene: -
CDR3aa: CASSLVSGGEQYF

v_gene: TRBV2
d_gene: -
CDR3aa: CASSGGRQETQYF

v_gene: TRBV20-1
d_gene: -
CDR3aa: CSARTGNGYTF

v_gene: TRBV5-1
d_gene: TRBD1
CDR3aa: CASSLAGTGGNGYTF

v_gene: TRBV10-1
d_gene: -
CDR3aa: CASRSGTQDTQYF

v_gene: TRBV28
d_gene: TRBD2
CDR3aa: CASRKTSGSRLFYNEQFF

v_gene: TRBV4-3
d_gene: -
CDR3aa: CASSRGPSSYNEQFF

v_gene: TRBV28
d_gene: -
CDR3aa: CASSFFGGAGSGYTF

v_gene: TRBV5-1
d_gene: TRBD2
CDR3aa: CASSPGLAGGSDTQYF

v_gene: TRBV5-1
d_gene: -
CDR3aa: CASSSRQAQETQYF

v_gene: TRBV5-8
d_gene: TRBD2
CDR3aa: CASKTSGSQNEQFF

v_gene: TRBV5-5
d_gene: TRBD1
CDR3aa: CASSYRQGPSYNEQFF